The rows below give T cell receptor beta chains drawn from one sample of a study of cytomegalovirus exposure and HLA in healthy donors. Assay: immunoSEQ multiplex PCR; the TCRdb copy retains only in-frame clones and omits some. The data show about 220,000 clones, 80% to 95% seen once. Sequencing was carried out using PBMCs. These receptors originate from a woman younger than 35 in good health and CMV-seronegative. CDR3s include the opening cysteine and the closing phenylalanine or tryptophan. The D gene is left open where the match is weak. Where a row states a size, it is once, few, many or the class of an expanded clone; other rows omit it.

v_gene	abundance	d_gene	j_gene	CDR3aa	CDR3nt
TRBV7-3	.	TRBD1	TRBJ1-3	CASSTPTGGASGNTIYF	TGTGCCAGCAGCACCCCGACAGGGGGAGCGTCTGGAAACACCATATATTTT
TRBV30	.	.	TRBJ1-2	CASSGRGGVRVVGYTF	TGTGCCTCCTCCGGGAGGGGGGGCGTCAGGGTCGTCGGCTACACCTTC
TRBV30	.	.	TRBJ2-2	CAWSVRQLRIVAGELFF	TGTGCCTGGAGTGTACGACAGTTAAGGATCGTTGCCGGGGAGCTGTTTTTT
TRBV5-1	.	.	TRBJ2-7	CASSLGDLLDEQYF	TGCGCCAGCAGCCTAGGGGATCTCCTAGACGAGCAGTACTTC
TRBV6-1	.	TRBD2	TRBJ2-1	CASGALAGYNEQFF	TGTGCCAGCGGGGCGCTAGCGGGGTACAATGAGCAGTTCTTC
TRBV27	.	.	TRBJ1-3	CASSASREGRGNTIYF	TGTGCCAGCAGTGCCTCACGGGAGGGACGCGGAAACACCATATATTTT
TRBV2	.	.	TRBJ2-1	CASSGTTSSYNEQFF	TGTGCCAGCAGTGGGACTACTAGCTCCTACAATGAGCAGTTCTTC
TRBV5-4	.	.	TRBJ2-7	CASSSGRTYEQYF	TGTGCCAGCAGCTCAGGTAGGACCTACGAGCAGTACTTC
TRBV30	.	TRBD1	TRBJ1-2	CAWSRGQGGGYTF	TGTGCCTGGAGTAGGGGACAGGGGGGTGGCTACACCTTC
TRBV28	.	.	TRBJ2-2	CATGTDSTGELFF	TGTGCCACCGGGACGGACAGCACCGGGGAGCTGTTTTTT
TRBV21-1	.	.	TRBJ1-2	CASREGQLNNYGYTF	TGTGCCAGCAGAGAGGGACAGCTTAATAACTATGGCTACACCTTC
TRBV9	.	.	TRBJ1-1	CASSVIGGGKNTEAFF	TGTGCCAGCAGCGTTATAGGTGGAGGAAAGAACACTGAAGCTTTCTTT
TRBV28	once	.	TRBJ1-1	CASRTPGFDAFF	TGTGCCAGCAGAACGCCGGGTTTCGACGCTTTCTTT
TRBV19	.	.	TRBJ1-5	CASSGTNQPQHF	TGTGCCAGCTCCGGGACAAATCAGCCCCAGCATTTT
TRBV6-4	few	.	TRBJ2-3	CASSDSSADTQYF	TGTGCCAGCAGTGACTCTAGTGCAGATACGCAGTATTTT
TRBV5-6	.	TRBD2	TRBJ2-3	CASTQEVAGVDTQYF	TGTGCCAGCACCCAGGAGGTAGCGGGAGTAGATACGCAGTATTTT
TRBV27	.	.	TRBJ1-5	CASSHLTGSNNQPQHF	TGTGCCAGCAGCCATCTCACGGGGAGCAACAATCAGCCCCAGCATTTT
TRBV28	once	TRBD1	TRBJ1-2	CASSPGQGLAYGYTF	TGTGCCAGCAGCCCCGGACAGGGGTTGGCCTATGGCTACACCTTC
TRBV6-1	.	TRBD1	TRBJ1-1	CASRDRGRGNTEAFF	TGTGCCAGCAGAGACAGGGGGAGGGGAAACACTGAAGCTTTCTTT
TRBV28	.	TRBD1	TRBJ2-5	CASSHPGQGEETQYF	TGTGCCAGCAGTCACCCGGGACAGGGGGAAGAGACCCAGTACTTC
TRBV6-5	.	TRBD1	TRBJ1-2	CASSYRQGINYGYTF	TGTGCCAGCAGTTACAGACAGGGAATAAACTATGGCTACACCTTC
TRBV2	.	TRBD1	TRBJ1-5	CASREQGSDQPQHF	TGTGCCAGCAGGGAACAGGGGTCTGATCAGCCCCAGCATTTT